These T cell receptor beta chains were read from a single sample in a study of tumor-infiltrating lymphocytes in primary liver carcinoma. MiXCR, applied by TCRdb to the multiplex PCR reads, yields one record per CDR3 protein. The sample has about 200,000 distinct CDR3 sequences, roughly 61% seen once. Sequenced material: peripheral blood. These receptors were taken from a woman aged 55-70 years with primary liver carcinoma and hepatitis B virus infection. Each CDR3 is given with its conserved first and last residue. The D gene is left open where the match is weak. Some rows mark clone size as missing; the rest say once, few, many or name a class of expanded clone.

TRBV23-1	.	TRBJ2-2	.	CASSQTPGTAGTGELFF	TGCGCCAGCAGTCAAACCCCAGGGACCGCGGGGACCGGGGAGCTGTTTTTT
TRBV11-2	.	TRBJ2-3	.	CASNPLGTWSTDTQYF	TGTGCCAGCAACCCTTTAGGCACCTGGAGCACAGATACGCAGTATTTT
TRBV28	.	TRBJ1-2	.	CASSRREYGYTF	TGTGCCAGCAGTCGACGGGAATATGGCTACACCTTC
TRBV5-6	TRBD2	TRBJ2-7	.	CASSPTETVAGVTYEQYF	TGTGCCAGCAGCCCAACGGAGACCGTGGCGGGAGTGACCTACGAGCAGTACTTC
TRBV11-2	.	TRBJ2-1	.	CASSLWGEAEQFF	TGTGCCAGCAGCTTATGGGGAGAGGCGGAGCAGTTCTTC
TRBV10-3	TRBD2	TRBJ2-1	.	CAIIAGEGNEQFF	TGTGCCATTATAGCGGGAGAGGGGAATGAGCAGTTCTTC
TRBV29-1	.	TRBJ2-5	many	CSAPSPSIETQYF	TGCAGCGCCCCTAGTCCCTCTATAGAGACCCAGTACTTC
TRBV28	TRBD2	TRBJ2-1	.	CASSFSGTINERFF	TGTGCCAGCAGTTTCTCCGGGACTATCAATGAGCGGTTCTTC
TRBV7-8	.	TRBJ1-1	.	CTSIVHGRGNTEAFF	TGTACCAGCATCGTTCACGGACGGGGGAACACTGAAGCTTTCTTT
TRBV28	TRBD2	TRBJ2-1	few	CASSGMAGGRNEQFF	TGTGCCAGCAGTGGGATGGCGGGAGGCAGGAATGAGCAGTTCTTC
TRBV20-1	TRBD2	TRBJ2-1	.	CSARTSGTYYNEQFF	TGCAGTGCAAGGACTAGCGGGACCTACTACAATGAGCAGTTCTTC
TRBV28	.	TRBJ2-7	.	CASSLPSRRDEQYF	TGTGCCAGCAGTTTACCCTCCAGGAGGGACGAGCAGTACTTC
TRBV7-9	.	TRBJ2-5	.	CASSLARTEETQYF	TGTGCCAGCAGCTTGGCCCGGACCGAAGAGACCCAGTACTTC
TRBV10-2	.	TRBJ2-3	many	CASSEAWSTDTQYF	TGCGCCAGCAGTGAGGCGTGGAGCACAGATACGCAGTATTTT
TRBV7-8	.	TRBJ1-4	.	CARSPGRQANNEKLFF	TGTGCCAGGAGCCCTGGCAGGCAGGCAAATAATGAAAAACTGTTTTTT
TRBV11-2	TRBD1	TRBJ2-5	medium-sized	CASSFGGTGTPQYF	TGTGCCAGCAGCTTCGGCGGGACAGGGACGCCCCAGTACTTC
TRBV12-3/TRBV12-4	.	TRBJ2-1	few	CANSLGLGPYNEQFF	TGTGCCAACAGTTTAGGTCTAGGGCCCTACAATGAGCAGTTCTTC
TRBV4-1	.	TRBJ2-2	.	CACSQATGLAVELFF	TGCGCCTGCAGCCAAGCCACAGGGTTGGCCGTGGAGCTGTTTTTT
TRBV5-1	TRBD2	TRBJ2-4	.	CASSLGLAGVGNIQYF	TGTGCCAGCAGCTTGGGACTAGCGGGAGTAGGGAACATCCAGTACTTC
TRBV2	.	TRBJ2-2	once	CASSWTGELFF	TGTGCCAGCAGTTGGACCGGGGAGCTGTTTTTT
TRBV7-9	.	TRBJ2-5	.	CASSLFRQQETLYF	TGTGCCAGCAGTTTATTTCGCCAACAAGAGACCCTGTACTTC
TRBV11-2	.	TRBJ1-2	.	CASRLWEVATHNYGYTF	TGTGCCAGCAGGCTCTGGGAGGTCGCAACCCATAACTATGGCTACACCTTC
TRBV18	TRBD2	TRBJ2-1	.	CASSPRDSGRGGGSYNEQFF	TGTGCCAGCTCACCACGGGATAGCGGGAGAGGTGGTGGGTCCTACAATGAGCAGTTCTTC
TRBV7-9	.	TRBJ2-5	.	CASILVGAGETQYF	TGTGCCAGCATCTTAGTAGGCGCGGGGGAGACCCAGTACTTC
TRBV11-2	TRBD1	TRBJ2-7	.	CASTGTGSNYEQYF	TGTGCCAGCACCGGGACAGGGAGCAACTACGAGCAGTACTTC
TRBV5-1	TRBD2	TRBJ2-3	few	CASSGTNTDTQYF	TGCGCCAGCAGCGGGACTAACACAGATACGCAGTATTTT
TRBV29-1	.	TRBJ1-2	many	CSADPTANYGYTF	TGCAGCGCGGACCCAACAGCCAACTATGGCTACACCTTC